This T cell receptor (beta chain) was recorded in a study of blood T cell repertoires in COVID-19. The method was immunoSEQ multiplex PCR; TCRdb's version includes in-frame clones alone and lacks a portion of them. This sample has over 300,000 clones, with 70% to 90% found just once. This CDR3 region has 12 residues. CDR1 is MDHEN and CDR2 is SYDVKM in the germline V gene. Trimming took 6 bases from V and 4 from J, leaving 9 bases between them. The source of this sequence is a middle-aged man with acute or convalescent COVID-19. The sample was peripheral blood. The chain joins TRBV28 to TRBJ1-2; D is possibly TRBD1 (5 bases). CDR3 residues: CASRGGVYGYTF. CDR3 DNA: TGTGCCAGCAGGGGGGGTGTCTATGGCTACACCTTC.